The source of this TCR beta chain is a study of Graves' ophthalmopathy and Graves' hyperthyroidism. Study summary: Investigators collected peripheral blood at initial diagnosis, before any treatment was given. Study-wide results and caveats: Appearing in blood as well were most expanded thyroid clonotypes above 0.001 frequency. For predicting ophthalmopathy progression, the model had 60% to 71% sensitivity and 72.22% specificity.

In germline, CDR1 is KGHDR, CDR2 SFDVKD. V lost 9 bases, J lost 5 bases, and 18 bases lay in between. CDR3 length equals 14 residues. This clonotype was detected a few times. Its matching antigen is unknown. The authors amplified TCR beta CDR3 regions from RNA transcripts. An opening RT-PCR round employed HTBI primers and preceded a second-round multiplex PCR. TCRdb reprocessed the multiplex PCR reads via MiXCR and lists one record per CDR3 protein. The table shows approximately 210,000 distinct CDR3 sequences, with about 32% occurring only once. Sample: peripheral blood. The receptor was derived from a man aged 50 to 59 with Graves' ophthalmopathy. The chain joins TRBV24-1 to TRBJ2-5, with D perhaps TRBD1 or TRBD2 (6 bases each). This chain's CDR3 is CATAKAGGEETQYF. Written as DNA, the CDR3 is TGTGCCACCGCTAAGGCCGGGGGCGAGGAGACCCAGTACTTC.